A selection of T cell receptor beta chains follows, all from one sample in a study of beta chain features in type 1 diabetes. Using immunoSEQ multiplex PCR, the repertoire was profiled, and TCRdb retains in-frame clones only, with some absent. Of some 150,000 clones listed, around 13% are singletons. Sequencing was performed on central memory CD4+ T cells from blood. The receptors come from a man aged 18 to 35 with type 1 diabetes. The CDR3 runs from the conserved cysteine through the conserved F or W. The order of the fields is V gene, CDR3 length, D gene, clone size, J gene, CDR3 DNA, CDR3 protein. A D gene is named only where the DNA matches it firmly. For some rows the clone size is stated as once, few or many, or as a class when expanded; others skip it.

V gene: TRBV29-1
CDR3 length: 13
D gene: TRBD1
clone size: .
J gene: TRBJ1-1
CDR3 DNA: TGCAGCGGAGAACAGGGGGCAAGGACTGAAGCTTTCTTT
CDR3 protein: CSGEQGARTEAFF

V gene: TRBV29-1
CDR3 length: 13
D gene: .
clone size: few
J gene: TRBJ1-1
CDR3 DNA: TGCAGCGTTGAAATTTCTTTGAACACTGAAGCTTTCTTT
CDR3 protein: CSVEISLNTEAFF

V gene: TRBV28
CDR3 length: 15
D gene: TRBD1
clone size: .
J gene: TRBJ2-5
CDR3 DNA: TGTGCCAGCAGTTCTGGGGACAGGGGACAAGAGACCCAGTACTTC
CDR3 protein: CASSSGDRGQETQYF

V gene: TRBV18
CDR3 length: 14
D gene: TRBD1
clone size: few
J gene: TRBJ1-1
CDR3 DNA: TGTGCCAGCTCGCCGGGACAGGGCCGAACTGAAGCTTTCTTT
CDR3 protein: CASSPGQGRTEAFF

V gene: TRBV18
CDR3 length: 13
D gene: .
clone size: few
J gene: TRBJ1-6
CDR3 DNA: TGTGCCAGCTCACCGGACAGCCGGTCACCCCTCCACTTT
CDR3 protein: CASSPDSRSPLHF

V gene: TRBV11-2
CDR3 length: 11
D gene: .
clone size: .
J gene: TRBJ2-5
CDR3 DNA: TGTGCCAGCAGCCTAGGAGAGACCCAGTACTTC
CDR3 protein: CASSLGETQYF

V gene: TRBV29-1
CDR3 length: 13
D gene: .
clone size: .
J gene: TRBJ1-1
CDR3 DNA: TGCAGCGTTGTACCAGGGGTGAACACTGAAGCTTTCTTT
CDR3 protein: CSVVPGVNTEAFF

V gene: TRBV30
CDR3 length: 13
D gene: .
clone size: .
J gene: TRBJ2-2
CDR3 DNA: TGTGCCTGGAGAGGCAGGGTCACCGGGGAGCTGTTTTTT
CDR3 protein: CAWRGRVTGELFF

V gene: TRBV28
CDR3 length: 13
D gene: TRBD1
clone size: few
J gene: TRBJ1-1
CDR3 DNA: TGTGCCAGCACCCAACAGGGGAAAATAGAAGCTTTCTTT
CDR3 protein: CASTQQGKIEAFF

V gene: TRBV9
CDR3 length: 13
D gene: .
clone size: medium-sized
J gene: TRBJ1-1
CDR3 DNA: TGTGCCAGCAAACTCGATATTGACACTGAAGCTTTCTTT
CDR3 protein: CASKLDIDTEAFF

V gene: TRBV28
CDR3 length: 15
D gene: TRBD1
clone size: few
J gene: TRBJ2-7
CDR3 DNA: TGTGCCAGCAGTTCCGGGACAGGGGGCCTGGACGAGCAGTACTTC
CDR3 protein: CASSSGTGGLDEQYF

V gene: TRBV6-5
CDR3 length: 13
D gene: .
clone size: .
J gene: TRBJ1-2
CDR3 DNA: TGTGCCAGCAGTTTGGACAGAAACTATGGCTACACCTTC
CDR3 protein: CASSLDRNYGYTF

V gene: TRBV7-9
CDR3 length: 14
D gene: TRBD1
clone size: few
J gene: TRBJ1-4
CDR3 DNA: TGTGCCAGCAGCTCTGACAGGGCTCGAGAAAAACTGTTTTTT
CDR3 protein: CASSSDRAREKLFF

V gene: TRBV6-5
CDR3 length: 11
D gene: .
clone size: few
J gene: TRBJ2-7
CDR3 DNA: TGTGCCAGCAGTACAACCTACGAGCAGTACTTC
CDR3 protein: CASSTTYEQYF

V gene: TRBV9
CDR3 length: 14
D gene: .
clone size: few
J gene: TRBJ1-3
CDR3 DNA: TGTGCCAGCAGCGTGGACAGTTCTAAAAACACCATATATTTT
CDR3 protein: CASSVDSSKNTIYF

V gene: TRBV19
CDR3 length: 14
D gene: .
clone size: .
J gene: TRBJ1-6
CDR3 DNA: TGTGCCAGTATGTTGGTAGGGGATAATTCACCCCTCCACTTT
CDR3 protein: CASMLVGDNSPLHF

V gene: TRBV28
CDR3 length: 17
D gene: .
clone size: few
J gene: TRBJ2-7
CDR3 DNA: TGTGCCAGCAGTCACCAGCGGGGCAATGGACAGTTCCTCAGGCAGTACTTC
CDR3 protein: CASSHQRGNGQFLRQYF